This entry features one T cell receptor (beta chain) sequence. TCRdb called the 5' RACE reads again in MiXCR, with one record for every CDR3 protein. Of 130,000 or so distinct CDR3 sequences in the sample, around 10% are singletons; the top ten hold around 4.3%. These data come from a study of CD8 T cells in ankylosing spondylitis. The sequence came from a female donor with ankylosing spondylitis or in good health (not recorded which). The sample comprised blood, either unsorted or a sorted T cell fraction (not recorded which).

The CDR3 loop is CASSWDPSYEQYF. In DNA, the CDR3 is TGCGCCAGCAGCTGGGACCCTTCCTACGAGCAGTACTTC. The V and J genes are TRBV5-1 and TRBJ2-7; the D gene could be TRBD1 or TRBD2 (5 bases each). This CDR3 contains 13 residues. From germline, CDR1 is SGHRS and CDR2 YFSETQ. V shed 3 bases and J shed 1 base, with 8 bases lying between them. Complete variable domain (other parts from reference TRBV5-1 and TRBJ2-7): KAGVTQTPRYLIKTRGQQVTLSCSPISGHRSVSWYQQTPGQGLQFLFEYFSETQRNKGNFPGRFSGRQFSNSRSEMNVSTLELGDSALYLCASSWDPSYEQYFGPGTRLTVT.